This T cell receptor beta chain was obtained from a study of blood T cell repertoires in COVID-19. Study-wide context: Acute and convalescent COVID-19 samples came from the United States, Italy and Spain. T cells, B-cell-depleted T cells, or PBMCs provided the cDNA or gDNA that served as material.

Study processing details: The assay estimated nucleated cells by amplifying reference gene primers. The table came from immunoSEQ multiplex PCR; TCRdb's copy has only in-frame clones and leaves some out. V and J calls and clone size come straight from that table; D and trimming were deduced from the DNA. Seen here are some 60,000 clones, roughly 70% observed once, and the top ten hold roughly a sixth. In germline, CDR1 is SGHNT, CDR2 YYREEE (reference sequence). V was clipped by 9 bases and J by 3 bases, with 16 bases between them. This CDR3 contains 13 residues. This clone was found many times. What was sequenced was peripheral blood. The receptor was isolated from a woman in her forties or fifties with active or convalescent COVID-19. The chain uses TRBV5-4 and TRBJ2-7; D is perhaps TRBD1 (6 bases). CDR3 sequence reads: CATGHWGNYEQYF. CDR3 nucleotides: TGTGCCACGGGACATTGGGGGAACTACGAGCAGTACTTC.